One sample yielded the 23 T cell receptor beta chains listed below, sequenced in a study of CXCR3-negative and CXCR3-positive naive CD8 T cells. Study-wide findings and caveats: CXCR3-positive naive cells carried more hydrophobic TRB CDR3s than CXCR3-negative ones.

Their recognized antigens are unknown. With UMI labels, 5' RACE was used to prepare the TRB cDNA libraries. TCRdb re-called the 5' RACE reads and gives one entry per CDR3 protein, without DNA. Its table lists approximately 130,000 distinct CDR3 sequences. The sequenced sample was naive CXCR3+ CD8+ T cells from blood. Subset described: CD45RO-CCR7+CD27+CD95- naive CD8+ T cells expressing CXCR3 (TNR3+). These receptors were collected from a human donor in good health. Some clones in this sample may be carry-over from other donors' samples.

V gene TRBV29-1 combines with J gene TRBJ2-1; TCRdb returns TRBD2, unconfirmable since there is no DNA. There are 14 residues in the CDR3. The germline V gene has CDR1 SQVTM and CDR2 ANQGSEA. CDR3 in amino acids: CSVWLLAENNEQFF.

This chain links TRBV7-2 with TRBJ1-2. The CDR3 runs 11 residues. In germline, CDR1 is SGHTA, CDR2 FQGNSA. CDR3 amino acids: CASLLAGGYTF.

The chain couples TRBV7-6 to TRBJ2-7. Germline-derived CDR1 and CDR2 are SGHVS and FNYEAQ. CDR3 length equals 15 residues. CDR3 loop: CASSFPPTDSYEQYF.

The rearrangement uses TRBV28 and TRBJ2-5; TCRdb selects TRBD1, and the lack of DNA leaves this call unchecked. This CDR3 is built from 17 residues. Per germline, CDR1 MDHEN and CDR2 SYDVKM. The CDR3 loop is CASSLGGPGQGQETQYF.

The chain uses TRBV7-9 and TRBJ1-3. The CDR3 covers 16 residues. Germline V gene lookup returns CDR1 SEHNR and CDR2 FQNEAQ (reference sequence). The CDR3 loop is CASSLQGGLSGNTIYF.

This chain uses TRBV4-1 with TRBJ2-2; TCRdb reports TRBD1, a call that lacks DNA to check it against. CDR1 and CDR2 (germline): MGHRA, YSYEKL. The CDR3 runs 16 residues. CDR3: CASSQVGGTGTGELFF.

The chain combines TRBV9 with TRBJ2-7; TCRdb calls TRBD1, which cannot be checked without DNA. The CDR3 runs 14 residues. In germline, CDR1 is SGDLS, CDR2 YYNGEE. CDR3 residues: CASSPRDGPYEQYF.

The J gene is TRBJ1-6, the V gene TRBV12-3 or TRBV12-4. The CDR3 spans 14 residues. The CDR3 sequence: CASSFGFYNSPLHF.

The chain joins TRBV11-2 to TRBJ1-1. The germline gives CDR1 SGHAT, CDR2 FQNNGV. The CDR3 consists of 14 residues. This chain's CDR3 is CASSSAGVNTEAFF.

The chain is built from TRBV2 and TRBJ1-6. CDR1 is SNHLY, CDR2 FYNNEI, per germline. CDR3 size: 13 residues. CDR3 loop: CASSEAVNSPLHF.

V usage is TRBV7-6 and J usage is TRBJ2-5; TCRdb calls TRBD2, which cannot be checked without DNA. Germline lookup yields CDR1 SGHVS and CDR2 FNYEAQ. This CDR3 has 18 amino acids. The CDR3 loop reads CASSFGPAASGRGETQYF.

This chain uses TRBV6-5 with TRBJ2-2; TCRdb names TRBD1, which stays unverified in the absence of DNA. The CDR3 has 14 residues. Germline V gives CDR1 MNHEY, CDR2 SVGAGI. CDR3 protein: CASNPGRRTGELFF.

The genes are TRBV24-1 and TRBJ2-1; TCRdb's assignment of TRBD2 cannot be checked, as there is no DNA. CDR1 is KGHDR and CDR2 is SFDVKD in the germline V gene. This CDR3 comprises 15 residues. This CDR3 is CATSDFAGGLGEQFF.

The rearrangement joins TRBV20-1 to TRBJ2-1; TCRdb selects TRBD2, and the lack of DNA leaves this call unchecked. There are 15 residues in the CDR3. Germline values: CDR1 DFQATT, CDR2 SNEGSKA (reference sequence). This CDR3 is CSAPSGRADLNEQFF.

V is TRBV12-3 or TRBV12-4 and J is TRBJ2-7; TCRdb designates TRBD1, a call that cannot be tested without DNA. The CDR3 contains 16 residues. CDR3 in amino acids: CASRSLGQGRTDEQYF.

The chain has TRBV28 and TRBJ1-4; TCRdb's D gene call, TRBD1, goes unchecked for lack of DNA. The CDR3 loop spans 14 amino acids. Germline V gene data show CDR1 as MDHEN and CDR2 as SYDVKM. The CDR3 loop reads CASIPDRGVEKLFF.

The J gene is TRBJ2-1, the V gene TRBV4-1; TCRdb outputs TRBD1, but without DNA this stays unchecked. This CDR3 has 17 amino acids. Looked up from germline, CDR1 is MGHRA and CDR2 is YSYEKL. The CDR3 loop reads CASSHLGAGEDYNEQFF.

The chain recombines TRBV7-3 with TRBJ1-1. The CDR3 extends over 13 amino acids. Germline loops: CDR1 SGHTA, CDR2 FQGTGA. CDR3 protein: CASSLLGETEAFF. Combining the CDR3 with reference TRBV7-3 and TRBJ1-1 gives the whole variable domain GAGVSQTPSNKVTEKGKYVELRCDPISGHTALYWYRQSLGQGPEFLIYFQGTGAADDSGLPNDRFFAVRPEGSVSTLKIQRTERGDSAVYLCASSLLGETEAFFGQGTRLTVV.

The chain uses TRBV11-3 and TRBJ2-3; the TCRdb D gene call, TRBD1, has no DNA to confirm it. CDR1 and CDR2 from the germline V gene are SGHNT and YENEEA. The CDR3 sequence is 15 residues long. CDR3: CASSSGTSSTDTQYF.

J is TRBJ2-7 and V is TRBV11-2; TCRdb indicates TRBD1, and absent DNA this call remains unverified. Germline V CDR1 and CDR2: SGHAT, FQNNGV. The CDR3 consists of 16 residues. CDR3 sequence: CASSPSTGWDGYEQYF.

The gene calls are TRBV7-9 and TRBJ2-1; TCRdb's assignment of TRBD2 cannot be checked, as there is no DNA. The CDR3 spans 16 residues. Germline V gives CDR1 SEHNR, CDR2 FQNEAQ (reference sequence). The CDR3 spells CASSPQGTSVYNEQFF.

The CDR3 loop reads CASSGLADHSYNEQFF. The chain combines TRBV12-3 or TRBV12-4 with TRBJ2-1; without DNA, the TCRdb call of TRBD2 cannot be checked. The CDR3 loop spans 16 amino acids.

This chain uses TRBV6-1 with TRBJ1-1; TCRdb's D gene call, TRBD1, goes unchecked for lack of DNA. This CDR3 is built from 13 residues. The germline CDR1 and CDR2 sequences are MNHNS and SASEGT. The CDR3 spells CASRAGQGTEAFF.